This T cell receptor beta chain was captured in a study of cytomegalovirus exposure and HLA in healthy donors. Broader study findings: In a later analysis, CMV-associated beta chains were mostly HLA-associated, it appeared. Earlier findings revealed that most TCR beta V segments proved productive either about 90% or about 30% of the time.

Notes on this clone: Its matching antigen is unknown.

Germline loops: CDR1 SGHRS, CDR2 YFSETQ. This CDR3 spans 15 amino acids. Trimming left V 0 bases short and J 10 bases short, with 17 bases between. PCR involved 60 Vbeta and 13 Jbeta primers. Some clones are missing from TCRdb's copy, which holds only in-frame ones; the method was immunoSEQ multiplex PCR. The data contain around 190,000 clones, over 70% of them seen just once; the ten biggest clones take up roughly 1.6%. The material sequenced was PBMCs. This chain uses TRBV5-1 with TRBJ2-1; D might be TRBD1 (5 bases). The source of this sequence is a young woman in good health and CMV-seronegative. CDR3 DNA: TGCGCCAGCAGCTTGGGACAGAGCCAATACCAAGAGCAGTTCTTC. Amino acid sequence: CASSLGQSQYQEQFF.